The rows below give T cell receptor beta chains drawn from one sample of a study of blood T cell repertoires in COVID-19. Sequencing was performed with immunoSEQ multiplex PCR; in TCRdb, only in-frame clones are kept and a portion is missing. The data show around 190,000 clones, approximately 91% seen once. Sequencing input: peripheral blood. These receptors all come from a man between 50 and 59 years old with COVID-19, enrolled during active disease. Each CDR3 is given with its conserved first and last residue. The order of the fields is J gene, clone size, D gene, V gene, CDR3 protein, CDR3 DNA. The D gene is left open where the match is weak. Size tells how often a clone was seen (once, few, many) or the class of an expanded clone, and some rows leave it out.

TRBJ2-5	once	TRBD2	TRBV18	CASSPEGLAGETQYF	TGTGCCAGCTCACCTGAGGGACTAGCGGGTGAGACCCAGTACTTC
TRBJ2-5	.	TRBD1	TRBV5-1	CASSPTGGEETQYF	TGCGCCAGCAGCCCGACAGGGGGGGAAGAGACCCAGTACTTC
TRBJ2-5	.	TRBD2	TRBV2	CASSEGLAGAETQYF	TGTGCCAGCAGTGAAGGGCTAGCGGGAGCAGAGACCCAGTACTTC
TRBJ1-5	few	TRBD1	TRBV3-1/TRBV3-2	CASSQALGQGPQPQHF	TGTGCCAGCAGCCAAGCACTAGGACAGGGGCCCCAGCCCCAGCATTTT
TRBJ2-3	few	TRBD2	TRBV4-2	CASSQDFGGEPGRVDTQYF	TGTGCCAGCAGCCAAGATTTCGGGGGGGAACCCGGTAGAGTAGATACGCAGTATTTT
TRBJ2-3	.	.	TRBV10-3	CAISEGGTARGDTQYF	TGTGCCATCAGTGAGGGCGGGACAGCAAGGGGAGATACGCAGTATTTT
TRBJ1-2	.	TRBD1	TRBV27	CASSFGTGESYTF	TGTGCCAGCAGTTTCGGGACAGGGGAAAGCTACACCTTC
TRBJ2-7	few	TRBD2	TRBV5-5	CASSLGVWASGSSSYEQYF	TGTGCCAGCAGCTTGGGGGTGTGGGCTAGCGGTTCGAGCTCCTACGAGCAGTACTTC
TRBJ1-3	.	.	TRBV25-1	CASSRDTGGNTIYF	TGTGCCAGCAGCAGGGACACTGGTGGAAACACCATATATTTT
TRBJ2-5	.	.	TRBV2	CASSELQGDFQETQYF	TGTGCCAGCAGTGAACTACAGGGAGATTTCCAAGAGACCCAGTACTTC
TRBJ2-3	once	.	TRBV5-8	CASSDEWEQPTDTQYF	TGTGCCAGCAGCGACGAGTGGGAGCAACCCACAGATACGCAGTATTTT
TRBJ2-2	.	TRBD2	TRBV7-8	CASREWEGRNAGELFF	TGTGCCAGCAGGGAGTGGGAGGGCAGGAACGCCGGGGAGCTGTTTTTT
TRBJ2-7	few	.	TRBV7-6	CASSLASAESSYEQYF	TGTGCCAGCAGCTTAGCGTCGGCGGAGAGCTCCTACGAGCAGTACTTC
TRBJ2-1	.	.	TRBV6-5	CASSYSGVGNEQFF	TGTGCCAGCAGTTACTCCGGGGTGGGCAATGAGCAGTTCTTC
TRBJ2-7	.	TRBD1	TRBV27	CASSSGQGSLRQYF	TGTGCCAGCAGTTCCGGACAGGGGTCTCTTCGGCAGTACTTC
TRBJ2-7	.	TRBD2	TRBV5-1	CASSLTTSGGPSSYEQYF	TGCGCCAGCAGCTTGACGACTAGCGGGGGACCGTCCTCCTACGAGCAGTACTTC
TRBJ1-2	once	.	TRBV4-3	CASSQDRNRANYGYTF	TGCGCCAGCAGCCAAGATCGCAACAGGGCGAACTATGGCTACACCTTC
TRBJ1-3	once	TRBD1	TRBV5-1	CASSRQGESGNTIYF	TGCGCCAGCAGCCGACAGGGGGAAAGTGGAAACACCATATATTTT
TRBJ2-2	.	.	TRBV11-1	CASSLSRAGTGELFF	TGTGCCAGCAGCTTAAGTCGGGCGGGCACCGGGGAGCTGTTTTTT
TRBJ1-1	.	TRBD1	TRBV30	CAYRQGEGANTEAFF	TGTGCCTACAGACAGGGGGAAGGGGCGAACACTGAAGCTTTCTTT
TRBJ2-5	.	.	TRBV5-1	CASSLAEETQYF	TGCGCCAGCAGCTTGGCTGAGGAGACCCAGTACTTC
TRBJ2-5	.	TRBD1	TRBV27	CASSPNPTGVRETQYF	TGTGCCAGCAGTCCCAACCCGACAGGGGTCCGGGAGACCCAGTACTTC
TRBJ2-5	.	.	TRBV6-6	CASSNPGSWGKETQYF	TGTGCCAGCAGTAACCCCGGGAGCTGGGGCAAAGAGACCCAGTACTTC
TRBJ1-6	.	.	TRBV28	CASSSPGGRNSPLHF	TGTGCCAGCAGCTCCCCCGGCGGGAGGAATTCACCCCTCCACTTT
TRBJ2-2	.	.	TRBV11-2	CASSFNDYSTGELFF	TGTGCCAGCAGCTTCAACGACTACAGCACCGGGGAGCTGTTTTTT
TRBJ2-1	.	.	TRBV7-8	CASSSGQYNEQFF	TGTGCCAGCAGCTCTGGACAATACAATGAGCAGTTCTTC
TRBJ1-5	.	TRBD1	TRBV15	CATSRDWTGDQPQHF	TGTGCCACCAGCAGAGACTGGACAGGGGATCAGCCCCAGCATTTT
TRBJ1-2	few	.	TRBV4-3	CASSQDLGANYGYTF	TGCGCCAGCAGCCAAGATTTGGGGGCCAACTATGGCTACACCTTC
TRBJ2-5	.	TRBD2	TRBV5-4	CASSLGGGVLETQYF	TGTGCCAGCAGCTTGGGGGGAGGGGTTCTGGAGACCCAGTACTTC
TRBJ1-2	.	.	TRBV5-8	CASIPPRGANYGYTF	TGTGCCAGCATCCCCCCACGGGGGGCTAACTATGGCTACACCTTC
TRBJ1-1	.	.	TRBV5-1	CASSLGGRRTEAFF	TGCGCCAGCAGCTTGGGAGGGAGGCGCACTGAAGCTTTCTTT
TRBJ1-2	.	.	TRBV9	CASSGRIIANYGYTF	TGTGCCAGCAGCGGGAGGATCATTGCTAACTATGGCTACACCTTC
TRBJ2-2	.	TRBD1	TRBV5-1	CASSPGQGYVRTGELFF	TGCGCCAGCAGCCCGGGACAGGGATATGTCCGGACCGGGGAGCTGTTTTTT
TRBJ2-5	.	TRBD2	TRBV9	CASSVGTSGLETQYF	TGTGCCAGCAGCGTAGGGACTAGCGGGTTGGAGACCCAGTACTTC
TRBJ1-1	.	TRBD1	TRBV7-2	CASSSEGAYATEAFF	TGTGCCAGCAGCTCGGAGGGGGCCTACGCTACTGAAGCTTTCTTT
TRBJ1-4	few	TRBD1	TRBV7-2	CASNRDRENEKLFF	TGTGCCAGCAACAGGGACAGAGAAAATGAAAAACTGTTTTTT
TRBJ2-7	once	.	TRBV11-2	CASSSPRTTIYEQYF	TGTGCCAGCAGCTCCCCCCGGACTACTATCTACGAGCAGTACTTC
TRBJ1-2	.	.	TRBV6-2/TRBV6-3	CASSYDRSYGYTF	TGTGCCAGCAGTTACGACAGGTCTTATGGCTACACCTTC
TRBJ2-2	few	.	TRBV19	CASSFPSANTGELFF	TGTGCCAGTAGTTTCCCCTCGGCGAACACCGGGGAGCTGTTTTTT
TRBJ1-4	.	.	TRBV27	CASRTLKAGAEKLFF	TGTGCCAGCAGGACATTAAAGGCAGGGGCAGAAAAACTGTTTTTT
TRBJ2-7	few	.	TRBV5-4	CASSLDSPYEQYF	TGTGCCAGCAGCTTGGACAGCCCCTACGAGCAGTACTTC
TRBJ2-7	.	.	TRBV19	CASSGGGVGAYEQYF	TGTGCCAGTAGTGGAGGAGGGGTGGGCGCATACGAGCAGTACTTC